This record looks at one T cell receptor beta chain sequence and its context. This entry comes from a study of CD4+ T cells in melanoma. CDR3 length: 15 amino acids. Deletions cut 7 bases from V and 2 bases from J, with 17 bases between. The germline CDR1 and CDR2 sequences are MNHEY and SVGAGI. The protocol was immunoSEQ multiplex PCR, while the TCRdb copy is restricted to in-frame clones and leaves out a portion. The top ten hold 4% to 5.5% of the sample, which has 17,000 or so clones, about 83% seen once. This TCR derives from a human donor with melanoma. Sequenced: cells from a culture (not recorded whether cultured in vitro). The chain is built from TRBV6-5 and TRBJ2-5; maybe TRBD2 (6 bases). The CDR3 region is CASTSWGGAQETQYF. CDR3 bases: TGTGCCAGCACCTCATGGGGCGGGGCTCAAGAGACCCAGTACTTC.